In this sample, the clone carrying this T cell receptor (beta chain) turned up many times. The data belong to a study of low-dose radiotherapy and immunotherapy resistance in tumors. The overall study: Cohort 2 was treated with 1 Gy per fraction every two weeks, amounting to 13 Gy across 26 weeks. Every day for four cycles from cycle 1 day 1, patients took 300 mg of oral aspirin.

Alpha and beta chains were covered, as first-strand cDNA relied on TRAV- and TRBV-specific primers. With a V-primer adapter and a constant-region primer, TCRs were amplified for about 22 PCR cycles. Using its own MiXCR run on the reads, TCRdb lists one record per CDR3 protein. The sample has 75,000 to 95,000 distinct CDR3 sequences, 20% to 25% seen once. Time point in this sample: after trial treatment. Treatment reported: LDRT plus nivolumab, ipilimumab, low-dose cyclophosphamide and aspirin (RACIN trial). V gave up 5 bases and J gave up 5 bases; unmatched junction bases: 3. The CDR3 has 12 amino acids. From germline, CDR1 is DFQATT and CDR2 SNEGSKA (reference sequence).

Sequencing used PBMCs, obtained after low-dose radiotherapy plus immunotherapy. The chain links TRBV20-1 to TRBJ2-3; TRBD2 matches at 8 bases. The sequence derives from a female donor with ovarian cancer. In DNA, the CDR3 is TGCAGTGCTGTAGCGGGGAAAGATACGCAGTATTTT. Protein product: CSAVAGKDTQYF.